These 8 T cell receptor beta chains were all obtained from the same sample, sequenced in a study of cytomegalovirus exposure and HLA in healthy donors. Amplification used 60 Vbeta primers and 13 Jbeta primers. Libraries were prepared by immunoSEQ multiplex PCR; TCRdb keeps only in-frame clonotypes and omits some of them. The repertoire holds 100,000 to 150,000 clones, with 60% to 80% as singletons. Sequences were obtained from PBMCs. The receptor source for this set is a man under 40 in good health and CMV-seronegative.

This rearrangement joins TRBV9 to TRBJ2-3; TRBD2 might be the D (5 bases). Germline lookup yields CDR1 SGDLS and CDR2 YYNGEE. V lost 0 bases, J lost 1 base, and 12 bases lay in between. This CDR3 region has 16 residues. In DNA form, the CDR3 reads TGTGCCAGCAGCGTAGAGGGCGGGCGGCGCACAGATACGCAGTATTTT. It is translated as CASSVEGGRRTDTQYF.

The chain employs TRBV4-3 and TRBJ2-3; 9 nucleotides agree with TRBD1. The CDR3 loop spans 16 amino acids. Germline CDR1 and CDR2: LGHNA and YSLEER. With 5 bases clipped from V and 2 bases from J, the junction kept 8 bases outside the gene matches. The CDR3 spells CASSSGTGSPTDTQYF. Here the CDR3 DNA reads TGCGCCAGCAGCTCCGGGACAGGGTCCCCCACAGATACGCAGTATTTT.

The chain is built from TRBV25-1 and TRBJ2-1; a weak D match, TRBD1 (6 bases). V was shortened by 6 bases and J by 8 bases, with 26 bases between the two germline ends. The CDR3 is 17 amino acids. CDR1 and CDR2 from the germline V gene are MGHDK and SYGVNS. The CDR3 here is CASRGQIAPRGPHEQFF. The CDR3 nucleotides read TGTGCCAGCAGAGGACAGATAGCACCCAGAGGCCCTCATGAGCAGTTCTTC.

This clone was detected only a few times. CDR3 in amino acids: CASSPRLDSSNQPQHF. The CDR3 DNA reads TGTGCCAGCAGCCCTCGCCTGGACAGCAGCAATCAGCCCCAGCATTTT. The genes are TRBV7-2 and TRBJ1-5, with D tentatively TRBD1 (6 bases). The CDR3 runs to 16 residues. The germline V gene has CDR1 SGHTA and CDR2 FQGNSA. V shed 5 bases and J shed 1 base, with 15 bases lying between them. The full variable domain, in which reference TRBV7-2 and TRBJ1-5 provide the parts outside the CDR3, is GAGVSQSPSNKVTEKGKDVELRCDPISGHTALYWYRQSLGQGLEFLIYFQGNSAPDKSGLPSDRFSAERTGGSVSTLTIQRTQQEDSAVYLCASSPRLDSSNQPQHFGDGTRLSIL.

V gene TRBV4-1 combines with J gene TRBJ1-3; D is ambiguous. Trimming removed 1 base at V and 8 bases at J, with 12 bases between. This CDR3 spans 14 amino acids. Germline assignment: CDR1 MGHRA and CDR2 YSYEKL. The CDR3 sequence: CASSQVEGKDTIYF. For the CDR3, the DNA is TGCGCCAGCAGCCAAGTTGAGGGTAAAGACACCATATATTTT.

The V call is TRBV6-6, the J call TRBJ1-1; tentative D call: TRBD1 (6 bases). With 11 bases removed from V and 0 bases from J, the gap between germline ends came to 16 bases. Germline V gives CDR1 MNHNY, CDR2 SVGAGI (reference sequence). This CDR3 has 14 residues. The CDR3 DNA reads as TGTGCCGCCACAGTGGGGGCGATGAACACTGAAGCTTTCTTT. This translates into CAATVGAMNTEAFF.

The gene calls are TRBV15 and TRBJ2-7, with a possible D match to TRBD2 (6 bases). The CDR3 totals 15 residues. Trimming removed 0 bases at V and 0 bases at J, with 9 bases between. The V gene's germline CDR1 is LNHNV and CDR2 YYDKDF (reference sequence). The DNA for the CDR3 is TGTGCCACCAGCAGAGAGGGGGGAGGCTCCTACGAGCAGTACTTC. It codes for CATSREGGGSYEQYF.

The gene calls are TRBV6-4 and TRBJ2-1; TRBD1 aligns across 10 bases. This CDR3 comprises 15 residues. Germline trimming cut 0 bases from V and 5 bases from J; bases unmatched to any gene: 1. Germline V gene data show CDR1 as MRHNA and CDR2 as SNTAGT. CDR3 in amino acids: CASSDSGQGNNEQFF. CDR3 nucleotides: TGTGCCAGCAGTGACTCGGGACAGGGGAACAATGAGCAGTTCTTC.